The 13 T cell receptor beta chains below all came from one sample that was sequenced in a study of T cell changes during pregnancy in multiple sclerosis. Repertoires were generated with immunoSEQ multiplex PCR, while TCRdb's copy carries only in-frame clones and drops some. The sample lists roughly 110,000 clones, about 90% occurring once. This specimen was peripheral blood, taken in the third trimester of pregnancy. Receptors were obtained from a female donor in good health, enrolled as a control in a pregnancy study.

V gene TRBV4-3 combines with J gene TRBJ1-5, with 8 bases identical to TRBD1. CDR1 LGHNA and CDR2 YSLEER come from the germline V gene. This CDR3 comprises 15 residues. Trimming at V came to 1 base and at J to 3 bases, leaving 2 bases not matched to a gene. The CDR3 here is CASSQGTGNNQPQHF. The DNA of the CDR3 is TGCGCCAGCAGCCAAGGGACAGGGAACAATCAGCCCCAGCATTTT.

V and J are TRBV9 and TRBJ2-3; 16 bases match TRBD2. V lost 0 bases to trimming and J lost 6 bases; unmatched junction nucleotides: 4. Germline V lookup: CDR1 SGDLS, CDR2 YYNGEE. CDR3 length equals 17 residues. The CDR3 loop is CASSVAGLAGGPDTQYF. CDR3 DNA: TGTGCCAGCAGCGTAGCGGGACTAGCGGGGGGGCCGGATACGCAGTATTTT.

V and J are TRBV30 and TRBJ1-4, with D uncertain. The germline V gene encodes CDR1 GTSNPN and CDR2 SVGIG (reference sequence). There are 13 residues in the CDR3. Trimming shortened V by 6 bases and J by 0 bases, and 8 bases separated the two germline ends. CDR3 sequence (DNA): TGTGCCTGTTGGAGTGCAACTAATGAAAAACTGTTTTTT. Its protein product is CACWSATNEKLFF.

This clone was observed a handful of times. CDR3 DNA: TGTGCCAGTAGTATAGATGAAGGGAGCTATAGCAATCAGCCCCAGCATTTT. Encoded protein: CASSIDEGSYSNQPQHF. The gene calls are TRBV19 and TRBJ1-5; D unresolved. V lost 0 bases and J 0 bases, leaving 12 bases between the germline ends. The CDR3 runs to 17 residues. Germline V gives CDR1 LNHDA, CDR2 SQIVND (reference sequence).

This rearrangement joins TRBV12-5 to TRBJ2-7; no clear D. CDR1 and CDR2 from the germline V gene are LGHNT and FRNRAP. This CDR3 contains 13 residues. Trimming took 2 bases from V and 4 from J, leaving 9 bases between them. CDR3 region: CASGLSTLYEQYF. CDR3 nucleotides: TGTGCTAGTGGTTTGTCGACATTGTACGAGCAGTACTTC.

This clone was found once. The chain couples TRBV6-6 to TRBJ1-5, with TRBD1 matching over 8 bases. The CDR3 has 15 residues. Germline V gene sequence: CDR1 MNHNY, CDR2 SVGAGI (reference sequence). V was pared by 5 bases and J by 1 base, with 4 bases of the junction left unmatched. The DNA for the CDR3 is TGTGCCAGCAGTCCCGGACAGGGAAGCAATCAGCCCCAGCATTTT. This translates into CASSPGQGSNQPQHF.

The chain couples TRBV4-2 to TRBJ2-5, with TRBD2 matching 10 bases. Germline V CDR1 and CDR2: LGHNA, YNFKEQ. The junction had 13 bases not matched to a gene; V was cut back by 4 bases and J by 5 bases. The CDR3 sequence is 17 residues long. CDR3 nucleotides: TGTGCCAGCAGCCCGAAAGCGGGGGGGCCGGCAACGGAGACCCAGTACTTC. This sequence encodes CASSPKAGGPATETQYF.

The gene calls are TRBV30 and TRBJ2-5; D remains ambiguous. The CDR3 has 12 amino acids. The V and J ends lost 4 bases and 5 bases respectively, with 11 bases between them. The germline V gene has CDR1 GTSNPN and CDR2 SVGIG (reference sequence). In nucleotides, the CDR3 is TGTGCCTGGATCCACAGTGGGGAGACCCAGTACTTC. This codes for CAWIHSGETQYF.

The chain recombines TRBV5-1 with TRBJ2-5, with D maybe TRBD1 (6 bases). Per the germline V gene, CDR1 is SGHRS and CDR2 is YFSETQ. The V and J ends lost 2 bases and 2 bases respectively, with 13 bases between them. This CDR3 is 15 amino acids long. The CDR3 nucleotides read TGCGCCAGCAGCTTCGGCCGGACAGTTCAAGAGACCCAGTACTTC. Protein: CASSFGRTVQETQYF.

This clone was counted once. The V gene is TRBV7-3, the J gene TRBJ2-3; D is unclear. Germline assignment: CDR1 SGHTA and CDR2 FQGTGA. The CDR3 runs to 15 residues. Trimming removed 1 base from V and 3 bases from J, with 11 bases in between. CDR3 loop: CASSLSDYGTDTQYF. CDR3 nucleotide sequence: TGTGCCAGCAGCTTAAGTGATTACGGTACAGATACGCAGTATTTT.

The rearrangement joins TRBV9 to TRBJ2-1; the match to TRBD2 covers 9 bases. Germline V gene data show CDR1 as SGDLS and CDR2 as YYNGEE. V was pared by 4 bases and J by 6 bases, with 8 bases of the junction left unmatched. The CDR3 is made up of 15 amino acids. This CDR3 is CASSYLAGPPNEQFF. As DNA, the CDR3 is TGTGCCAGCAGCTACCTAGCGGGACCTCCCAATGAGCAGTTCTTC. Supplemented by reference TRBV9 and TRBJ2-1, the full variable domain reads DSGVTQTPKHLITATGQRVTLRCSPRSGDLSVYWYQQSLDQGLQFLIQYYNGEERAKGNILERFSAQQFPDLHSELNLSSLELGDSALYFCASSYLAGPPNEQFFGPGTRLTVL.

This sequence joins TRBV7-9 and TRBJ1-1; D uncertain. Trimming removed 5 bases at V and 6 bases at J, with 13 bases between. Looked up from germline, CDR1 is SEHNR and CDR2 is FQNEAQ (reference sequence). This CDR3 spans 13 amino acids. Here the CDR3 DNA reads TGTGCCAGCAGCCCAGTTTATCGATCTGAAGCTTTCTTT. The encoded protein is CASSPVYRSEAFF.

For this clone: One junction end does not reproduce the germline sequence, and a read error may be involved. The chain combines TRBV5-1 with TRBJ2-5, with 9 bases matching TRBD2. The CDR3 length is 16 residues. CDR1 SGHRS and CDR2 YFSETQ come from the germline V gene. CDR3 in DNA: TGCGCCAGCACCTTGGGACTAGCTTCGACGGGGGAGACCCAGTACTTC. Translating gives CASTLGLASTGETQYF.